This T cell receptor beta chain comes out of a study of post-analysis software for immune sequencing data. Unique molecular identifiers were present in the TCR beta cDNA libraries. TCRdb re-derived calls from the PCR reads in MiXCR, one entry per CDR3 protein. This table holds hundreds of thousands of distinct CDR3 sequences, about 57% found once. General observations from the study: Patients used a handful of TRBV segments, including TRBV5-6, TRBV5-1 and TRBV20-1, more often than controls.

The CDR3 covers 18 residues. The ends lost 1 base at V and 3 bases at J; junction bases unmatched: 7. Germline V lookup: CDR1 SNHLY, CDR2 FYNNEI. Points on this clonotype: Antigen specificity is unknown.

The chain recombines TRBV2 with TRBJ2-6, with TRBD1 matching over 9 bases. Specimen: blood. The receptor comes from a girl under 18 with multiple sclerosis. CDR3 DNA sequence: TGTGCCAGCAGTGAAGAGGGACAGGGAATTTATGGGGCCAACGTCCTGACTTTC. Translated, it gives CASSEEGQGIYGANVLTF.